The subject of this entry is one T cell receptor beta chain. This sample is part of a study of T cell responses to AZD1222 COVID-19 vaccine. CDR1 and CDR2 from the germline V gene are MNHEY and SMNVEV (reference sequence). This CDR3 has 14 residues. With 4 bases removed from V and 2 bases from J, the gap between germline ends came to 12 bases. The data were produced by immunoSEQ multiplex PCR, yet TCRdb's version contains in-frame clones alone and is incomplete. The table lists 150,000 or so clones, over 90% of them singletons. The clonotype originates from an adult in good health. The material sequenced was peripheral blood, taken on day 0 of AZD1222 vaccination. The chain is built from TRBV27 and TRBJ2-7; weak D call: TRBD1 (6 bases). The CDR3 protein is CASSSPGTTYEQYF. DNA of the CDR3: TGTGCCAGCAGTTCCCCCGGGACAACCTACGAGCAGTACTTC.